The subject of this entry is one TCR beta chain. The target antigen is unknown. This specimen belongs to a study of T cells in Graves' hyperthyroidism and ophthalmopathy. Study results and limitations: From stable hyperthyroidism, ophthalmopathy was separated by a 13 V-J model.

TCR beta CDR3 region amplification was performed from RNA transcripts. When the TCR CDR3 underwent first-round RT-PCR, the HTBI primer set was used. TCRdb ran MiXCR on the multiplex PCR reads and lists one entry per CDR3 protein. The sample yields around 270,000 distinct CDR3 sequences, roughly a fifth seen once. Inclusion characteristics of ophthalmopathy patients comprised a Clinical Activity Score of at least 3, a NOSPECS grade of at least 4, and duration under 3 months. Exclusion of patients followed from uncontrolled infection, other autoimmune disease, pregnancy or lactation. CDR3 length equals 19 residues. Germline V gene data show CDR1 as SNHLY and CDR2 as FYNNEI. The J segment lost 0 bases and the V segment lost 6 bases, leaving 9 bases of the junction unmatched.

Sequenced sample: blood. This chain uses TRBV2 with TRBJ2-1; 15 bases map to TRBD2. The source of this sequence is a man aged 45-65 years with Graves' ophthalmopathy. The CDR3: CASRNGLAGGRSSYNEQFF. CDR3 DNA sequence: TGTGCCAGCAGGAATGGACTAGCGGGAGGGCGGAGCTCCTACAATGAGCAGTTCTTC.